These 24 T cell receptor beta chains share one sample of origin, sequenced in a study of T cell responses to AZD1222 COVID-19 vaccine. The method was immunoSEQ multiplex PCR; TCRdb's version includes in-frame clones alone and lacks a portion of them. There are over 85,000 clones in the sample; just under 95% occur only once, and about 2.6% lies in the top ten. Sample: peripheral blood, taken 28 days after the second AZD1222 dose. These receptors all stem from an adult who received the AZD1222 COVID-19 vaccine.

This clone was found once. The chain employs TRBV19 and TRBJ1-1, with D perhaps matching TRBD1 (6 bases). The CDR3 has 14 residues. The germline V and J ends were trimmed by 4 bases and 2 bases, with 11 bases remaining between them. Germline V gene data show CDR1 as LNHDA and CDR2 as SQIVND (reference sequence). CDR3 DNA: TGTGCCAGTAGTAGACAGGCCCTAAACACTGAAGCTTTCTTT. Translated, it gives CASSRQALNTEAFF. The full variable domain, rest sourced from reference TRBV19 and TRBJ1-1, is DGGITQSPKYLFRKEGQNVTLSCEQNLNHDAMYWYRQDPGQGLRLIYYSQIVNDFQKGDIAEGYSVSREKKESFPLTVTSAQKNPTAFYLCASSRQALNTEAFFGQGTRLTVV.

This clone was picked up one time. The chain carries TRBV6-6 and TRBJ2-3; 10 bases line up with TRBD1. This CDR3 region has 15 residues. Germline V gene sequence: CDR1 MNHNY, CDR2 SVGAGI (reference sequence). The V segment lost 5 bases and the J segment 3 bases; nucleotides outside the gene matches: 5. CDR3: CASSDRDRGTDTQYF. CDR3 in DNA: TGTGCCAGCAGTGACCGGGACAGGGGAACAGATACGCAGTATTTT.

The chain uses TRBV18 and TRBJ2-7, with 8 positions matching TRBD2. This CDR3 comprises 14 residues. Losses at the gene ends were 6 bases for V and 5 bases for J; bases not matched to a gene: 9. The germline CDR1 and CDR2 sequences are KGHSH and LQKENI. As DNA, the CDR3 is TGTGCCAGCTCCCACACGGGGGGGTCCAACGAGCAGTACTTC. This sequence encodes CASSHTGGSNEQYF. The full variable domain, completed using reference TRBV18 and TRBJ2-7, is NAGVMQNPRHLVRRRGQEARLRCSPMKGHSHVYWYRQLPEEGLKFMVYLQKENIIDESGMPKERFSAEFPKEGPSILRIQQVVRGDSAAYFCASSHTGGSNEQYFGPGTRLTVT.

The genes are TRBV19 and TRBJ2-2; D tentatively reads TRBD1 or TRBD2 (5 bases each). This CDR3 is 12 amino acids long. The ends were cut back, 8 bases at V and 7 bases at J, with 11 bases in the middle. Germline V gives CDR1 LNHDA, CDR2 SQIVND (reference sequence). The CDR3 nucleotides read TGTGCCAGTGGGGGTTTTGGCGGGGAGCTGTTTTTT. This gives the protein CASGGFGGELFF.

The CDR3: CASSYLAGGPRNTGELFF. CDR3 DNA sequence: TGTGCCAGCAGTTATCTAGCGGGGGGGCCGCGGAACACCGGGGAGCTGTTTTTT. The chain links TRBV6-2 or TRBV6-3 to TRBJ2-2; 12 bases are a match to TRBD2. V shed 3 bases, J shed 1 base, and the junction held 6 bases outside the gene matches. CDR1 MNHEY and CDR2 SVGEGT come from the germline V gene. This CDR3 spans 18 amino acids.

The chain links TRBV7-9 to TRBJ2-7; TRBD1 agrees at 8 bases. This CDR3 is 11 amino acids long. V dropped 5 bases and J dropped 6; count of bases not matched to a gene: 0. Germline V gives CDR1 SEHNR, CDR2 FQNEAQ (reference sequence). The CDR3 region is CASSDRGEQYF. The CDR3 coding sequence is TGTGCCAGCAGCGACAGGGGCGAGCAGTACTTC.

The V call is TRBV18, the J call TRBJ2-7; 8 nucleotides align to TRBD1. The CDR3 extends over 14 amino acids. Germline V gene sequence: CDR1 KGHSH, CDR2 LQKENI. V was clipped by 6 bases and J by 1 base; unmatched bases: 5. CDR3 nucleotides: TGTGCCAGCTCCGGCGACAGGGGTTCCTACGAGCAGTACTTC. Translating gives CASSGDRGSYEQYF.

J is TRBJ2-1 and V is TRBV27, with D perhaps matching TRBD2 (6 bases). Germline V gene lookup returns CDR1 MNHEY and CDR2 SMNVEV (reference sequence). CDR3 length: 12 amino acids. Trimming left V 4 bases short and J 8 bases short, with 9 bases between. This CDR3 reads CASSSTSYEQFF. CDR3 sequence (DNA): TGTGCCAGCAGTTCAACTAGCTATGAGCAGTTCTTC.

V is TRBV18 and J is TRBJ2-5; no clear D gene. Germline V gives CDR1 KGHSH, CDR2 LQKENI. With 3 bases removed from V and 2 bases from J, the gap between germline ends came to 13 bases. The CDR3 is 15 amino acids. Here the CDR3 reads CASSPSWRDQETQYF. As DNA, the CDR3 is TGTGCCAGCTCACCCTCGTGGAGAGATCAAGAGACCCAGTACTTC.

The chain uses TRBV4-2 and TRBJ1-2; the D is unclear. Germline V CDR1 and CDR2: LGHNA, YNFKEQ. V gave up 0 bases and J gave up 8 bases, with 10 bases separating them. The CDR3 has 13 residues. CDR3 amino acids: CASSQDPDSGYTF. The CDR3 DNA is TGTGCCAGCAGCCAAGATCCAGACTCCGGCTACACCTTC.

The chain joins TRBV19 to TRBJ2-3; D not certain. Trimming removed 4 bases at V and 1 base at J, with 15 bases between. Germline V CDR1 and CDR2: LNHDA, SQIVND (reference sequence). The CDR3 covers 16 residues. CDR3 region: CASSKFRSLGTDTQYF. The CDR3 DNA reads TGTGCCAGTAGTAAATTCCGATCTCTTGGCACAGATACGCAGTATTTT.

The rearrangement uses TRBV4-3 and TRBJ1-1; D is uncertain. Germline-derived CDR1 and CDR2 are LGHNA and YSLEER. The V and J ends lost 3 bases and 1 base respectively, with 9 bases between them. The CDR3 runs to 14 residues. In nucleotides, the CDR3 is TGCGCCAGCAGCCATCCTAACAGGAACACTGAAGCTTTCTTT. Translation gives CASSHPNRNTEAFF.

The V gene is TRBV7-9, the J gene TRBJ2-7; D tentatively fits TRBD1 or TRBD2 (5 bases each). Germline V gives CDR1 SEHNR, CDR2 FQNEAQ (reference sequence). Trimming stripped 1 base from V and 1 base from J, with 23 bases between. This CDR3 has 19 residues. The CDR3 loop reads CASSLGRGIRVSRSYEQYF. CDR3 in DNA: TGTGCCAGCAGCTTAGGTAGAGGGATCAGGGTAAGCCGGTCCTACGAGCAGTACTTC. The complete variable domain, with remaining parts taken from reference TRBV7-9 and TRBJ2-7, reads DTGVSQNPRHKITKRGQNVTFRCDPISEHNRLYWYRQTLGQGPEFLTYFQNEAQLEKSRLLSDRFSAERPKGSFSTLEIQRTEQGDSAMYLCASSLGRGIRVSRSYEQYFGPGTRLTVT.

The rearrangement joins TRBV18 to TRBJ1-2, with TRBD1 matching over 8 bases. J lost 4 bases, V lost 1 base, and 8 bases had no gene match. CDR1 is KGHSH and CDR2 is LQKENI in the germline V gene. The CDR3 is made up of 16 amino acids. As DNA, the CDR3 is TGTGCCAGCTCACCACTACAGGGGGAGGTTGGCTATGGCTACACCTTC. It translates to CASSPLQGEVGYGYTF.

CDR3 sequence reads: CASSLQGPIGAFF. The CDR3 DNA reads TGTGCCAGCAGTTTACAGGGGCCTATTGGAGCTTTCTTT. This chain joins TRBV2 and TRBJ1-1, with 7 positions matching TRBD1. Trimming at V came to 5 bases and at J to 10 bases, leaving 10 bases not matched to a gene. In germline, CDR1 is SNHLY, CDR2 FYNNEI. The CDR3 has 13 amino acids.

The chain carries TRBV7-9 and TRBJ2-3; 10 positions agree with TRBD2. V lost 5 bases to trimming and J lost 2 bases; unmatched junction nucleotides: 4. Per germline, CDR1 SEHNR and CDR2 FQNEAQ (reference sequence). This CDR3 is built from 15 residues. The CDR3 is CASSQTSGYTDTQYF. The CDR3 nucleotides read TGTGCCAGCAGCCAGACTAGCGGGTACACAGATACGCAGTATTTT. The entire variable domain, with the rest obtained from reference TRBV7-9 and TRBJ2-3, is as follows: DTGVSQNPRHKITKRGQNVTFRCDPISEHNRLYWYRQTLGQGPEFLTYFQNEAQLEKSRLLSDRFSAERPKGSFSTLEIQRTEQGDSAMYLCASSQTSGYTDTQYFGPGTRLTVL.

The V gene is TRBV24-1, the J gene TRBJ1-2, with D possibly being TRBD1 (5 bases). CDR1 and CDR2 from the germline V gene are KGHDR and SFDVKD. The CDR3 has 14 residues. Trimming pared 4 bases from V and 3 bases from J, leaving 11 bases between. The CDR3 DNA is TGTGCCACCAGTGACCCTGGACAAGACTATGGCTACACCTTC. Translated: CATSDPGQDYGYTF.

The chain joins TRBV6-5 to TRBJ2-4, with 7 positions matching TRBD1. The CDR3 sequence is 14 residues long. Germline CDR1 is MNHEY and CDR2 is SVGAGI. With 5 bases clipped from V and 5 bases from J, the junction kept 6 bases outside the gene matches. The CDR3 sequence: CASSPTGQENIQYF. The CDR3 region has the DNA TGTGCCAGCAGTCCAACAGGACAGGAAAACATTCAGTACTTC.

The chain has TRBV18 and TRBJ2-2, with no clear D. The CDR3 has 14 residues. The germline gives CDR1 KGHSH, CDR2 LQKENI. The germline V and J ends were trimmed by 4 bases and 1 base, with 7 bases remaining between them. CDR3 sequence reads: CASSRTRNTGELFF. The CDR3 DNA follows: TGTGCCAGCTCACGAACGAGGAACACCGGGGAGCTGTTTTTT.

The CDR3 nucleotides are TGCGCCAGCGGAACAGGGAACACTGAAGCTTTCTTT. It encodes CASGTGNTEAFF. The chain couples TRBV10-2 to TRBJ1-1, with TRBD1 as a possible D gene (5 bases). The CDR3 is 12 residues long. V was shortened by 8 bases and J by 1 base, with 8 bases between the two germline ends. CDR1 and CDR2 (germline): WSHSY, SAAADI.

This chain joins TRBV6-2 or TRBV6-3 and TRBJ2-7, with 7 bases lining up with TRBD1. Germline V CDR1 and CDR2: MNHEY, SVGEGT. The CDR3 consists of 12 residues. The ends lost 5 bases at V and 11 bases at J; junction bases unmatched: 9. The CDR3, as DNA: TGTGCCAGCAGTCAGTTGGACAGGTATGAGTACTTC. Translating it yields CASSQLDRYEYF.

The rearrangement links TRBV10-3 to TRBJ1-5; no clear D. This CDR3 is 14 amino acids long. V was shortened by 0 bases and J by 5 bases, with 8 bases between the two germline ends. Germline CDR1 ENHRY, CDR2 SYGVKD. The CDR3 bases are TGTGCCATCAGTGAGTCGACTCGTGATCAGCCCCAGCATTTT. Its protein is CAISESTRDQPQHF.

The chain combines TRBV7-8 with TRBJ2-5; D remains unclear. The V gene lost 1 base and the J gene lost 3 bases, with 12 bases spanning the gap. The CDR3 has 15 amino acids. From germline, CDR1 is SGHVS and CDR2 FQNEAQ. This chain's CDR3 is CASSLVDANEETQYF. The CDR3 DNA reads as TGTGCCAGCAGCTTAGTGGACGCTAACGAAGAGACCCAGTACTTC.

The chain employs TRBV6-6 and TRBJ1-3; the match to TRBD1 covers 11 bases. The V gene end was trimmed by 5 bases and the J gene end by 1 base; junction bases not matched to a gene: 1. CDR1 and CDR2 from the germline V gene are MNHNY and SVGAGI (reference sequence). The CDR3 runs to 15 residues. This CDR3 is CASSGQGASGNTIYF. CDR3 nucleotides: TGTGCCAGCAGTGGACAGGGGGCTTCTGGAAACACCATATATTTT.